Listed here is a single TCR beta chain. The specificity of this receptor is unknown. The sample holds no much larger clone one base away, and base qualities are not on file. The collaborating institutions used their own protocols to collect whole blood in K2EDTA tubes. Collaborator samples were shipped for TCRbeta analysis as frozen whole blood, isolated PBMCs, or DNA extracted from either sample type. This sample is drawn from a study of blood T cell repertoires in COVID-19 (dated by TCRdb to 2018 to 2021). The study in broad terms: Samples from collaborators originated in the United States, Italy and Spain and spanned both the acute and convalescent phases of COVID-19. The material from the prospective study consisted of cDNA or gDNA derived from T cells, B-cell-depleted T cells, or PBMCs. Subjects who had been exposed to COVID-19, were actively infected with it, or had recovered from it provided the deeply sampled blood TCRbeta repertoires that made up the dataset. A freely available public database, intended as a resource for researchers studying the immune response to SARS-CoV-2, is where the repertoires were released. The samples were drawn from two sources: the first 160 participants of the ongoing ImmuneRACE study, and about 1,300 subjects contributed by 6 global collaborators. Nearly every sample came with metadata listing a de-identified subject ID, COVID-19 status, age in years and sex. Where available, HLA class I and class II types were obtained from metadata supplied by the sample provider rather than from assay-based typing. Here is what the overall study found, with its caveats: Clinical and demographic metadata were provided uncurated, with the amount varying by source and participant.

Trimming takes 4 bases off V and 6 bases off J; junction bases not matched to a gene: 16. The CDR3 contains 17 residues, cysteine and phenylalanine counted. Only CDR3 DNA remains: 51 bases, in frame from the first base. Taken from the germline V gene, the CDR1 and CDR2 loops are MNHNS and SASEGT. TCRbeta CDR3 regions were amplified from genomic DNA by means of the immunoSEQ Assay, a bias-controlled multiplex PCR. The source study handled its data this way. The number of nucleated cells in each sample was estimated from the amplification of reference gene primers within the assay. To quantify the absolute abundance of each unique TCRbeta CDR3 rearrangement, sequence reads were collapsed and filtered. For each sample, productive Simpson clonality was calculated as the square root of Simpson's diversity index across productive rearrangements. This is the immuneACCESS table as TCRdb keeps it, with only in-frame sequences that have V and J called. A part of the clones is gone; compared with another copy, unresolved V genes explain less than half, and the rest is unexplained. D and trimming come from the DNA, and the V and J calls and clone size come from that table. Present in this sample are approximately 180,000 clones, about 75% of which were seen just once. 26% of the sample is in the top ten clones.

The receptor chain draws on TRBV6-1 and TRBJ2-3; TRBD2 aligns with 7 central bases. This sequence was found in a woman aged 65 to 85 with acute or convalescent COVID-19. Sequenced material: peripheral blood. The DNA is TGTGCCAGCAGTGGGCTTCAAAGCGGGACCCAGGCCGATACGCAGTATTTT. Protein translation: CASSGLQSGTQADTQYF.